The next 10 T cell receptor beta chains were all read from a single sample in a study of shared clonotypes between healthy human individuals. This table comes from immunoSEQ multiplex PCR, and its TCRdb copy is limited to in-frame clones, with some not included. The sample yields millions of clones, about 92% seen once. As defined, naive CD8 cells were CD45RO-negative and positively selected for CCR7, with terminally differentiated effector memory CD45RA+ cells excluded. Input material: naive CD8+ T cells from PBMCs. The receptor source for this set is a man aged 18 to 29 in good health. Some clones in this sample may be carry-over from other donors' samples.

The chain links TRBV19 to TRBJ2-2; tentatively, D is TRBD2 (8 bases). Trimming left V 7 bases short and J 5 bases short, with 17 bases between. The CDR3 has 15 residues. Germline V CDR1 and CDR2: LNHDA, SQIVND (reference sequence). The CDR3 DNA reads as TGTGCCAGTACCCAGGGGGGCGGGAGGACCGGGGAGCTGTTTTTT. Translated, it gives CASTQGGGRTGELFF.

The rearrangement uses TRBV29-1 and TRBJ1-2; D is uncertain. There are 14 residues in the CDR3. Trimming left V 1 base short and J 3 bases short, with 12 bases between. CDR1 is SQVTM and CDR2 is ANQGSEA in the germline V gene. CDR3 sequence: CSVEVLSGHYGYTF. In nucleotides, the CDR3 is TGCAGCGTTGAAGTGTTGAGTGGGCACTATGGCTACACCTTC.

This sequence joins TRBV19 and TRBJ1-5, with TRBD1 as a possible D gene (5 bases). CDR1 and CDR2 (germline): LNHDA, SQIVND (reference sequence). The CDR3 length is 17 residues. V lost 0 bases to trimming and J lost 7 bases, with 19 bases between them. The CDR3 sequence is CASSIDPWEEGYQPQHF. CDR3 nucleotide sequence: TGTGCCAGTAGTATAGATCCTTGGGAAGAGGGGTACCAGCCCCAGCATTTT. The variable domain in full, with the rest retrieved from reference TRBV19 and TRBJ1-5, is DGGITQSPKYLFRKEGQNVTLSCEQNLNHDAMYWYRQDPGQGLRLIYYSQIVNDFQKGDIAEGYSVSREKKESFPLTVTSAQKNPTAFYLCASSIDPWEEGYQPQHFGDGTRLSIL.

The V call is TRBV7-9, the J call TRBJ2-1, with TRBD2 matching 10 bases. The germline gives CDR1 SEHNR, CDR2 FQNEAQ (reference sequence). Losses at the gene ends were 11 bases for V and 1 base for J; bases not matched to a gene: 8. CDR3 length: 15 residues. The CDR3 sequence: CAFPLAGASYNEQFF. CDR3 nucleotides: TGTGCCTTCCCCCTAGCGGGAGCTTCCTACAATGAGCAGTTCTTC.

V gene TRBV2 combines with J gene TRBJ2-6, with a tentative D call TRBD2 (6 bases). The V end lost 8 bases, the J end lost 6 bases, and 23 bases lay between the germline ends. The CDR3 consists of 17 residues. CDR1 is SNHLY and CDR2 is FYNNEI in the germline V gene. CDR3 DNA sequence: TGTGCCAGCGGCGAGATGTCCAGGAGGGAAATGGCCAACGTCCTGACTTTC. Translating gives CASGEMSRREMANVLTF.

The count of this clone is one. V usage is TRBV7-3 and J usage is TRBJ2-2; 8 nucleotides match TRBD2. Germline trimming cut 5 bases from V and 0 bases from J; bases unmatched to any gene: 2. Germline V gives CDR1 SGHTA, CDR2 FQGTGA. The CDR3 extends over 15 amino acids. The CDR3 region has the DNA TGTGCCAGCAGCGTAGCGGGGACGAACACCGGGGAGCTGTTTTTT. Translated: CASSVAGTNTGELFF.

Only a few counts were recorded for this clone. V is TRBV7-9 and J is TRBJ1-1, with 7 bases aligning to TRBD1. The V gene end was trimmed by 5 bases and the J gene end by 0 bases; junction bases not matched to a gene: 6. Germline V lookup: CDR1 SEHNR, CDR2 FQNEAQ (reference sequence). CDR3 length: 15 amino acids. The CDR3 spells CASSPGQAVNTEAFF. CDR3 DNA sequence: TGTGCCAGCAGCCCAGGACAGGCGGTGAACACTGAAGCTTTCTTT.

J is TRBJ2-4 and V is TRBV2, with TRBD2 identical over 7 bases. This CDR3 contains 15 residues. Germline V CDR1 and CDR2: SNHLY, FYNNEI. Trimming cost V 8 bases and J 3 bases; bases outside gene matches: 10. DNA for the CDR3: TGTGCCAGCCTCGAAGCGGGATTTGGCAAAAACATTCAGTACTTC. This encodes CASLEAGFGKNIQYF.

The chain recombines TRBV2 with TRBJ2-3; 7 positions agree with TRBD1. This CDR3 region has 15 residues. Germline V CDR1 and CDR2: SNHLY, FYNNEI. V dropped 6 bases and J dropped 2; count of bases not matched to a gene: 8. CDR3: CASSLRDSFTDTQYF. The DNA of the CDR3 is TGTGCCAGCAGCCTGAGGGACAGCTTCACAGATACGCAGTATTTT. Variable domain in full (rest from reference TRBV2 and TRBJ2-3): EPEVTQTPSHQVTQMGQEVILRCVPISNHLYFYWYRQILGQKVEFLVSFYNNEISEKSEIFDDQFSVERPDGSNFTLKIRSTKLEDSAMYFCASSLRDSFTDTQYFGPGTRLTVL.

The chain couples TRBV11-2 to TRBJ2-1, with 8 bases fitting TRBD2. The CDR3 is made up of 17 amino acids. J gave up 4 bases and V 1 base, and 9 bases lay outside the gene matches. Germline V gene sequence: CDR1 SGHAT, CDR2 FQNNGV. The CDR3 region has the DNA TGTGCCAGCAGCTTAGGACTAGCGACGGCCCAATACAATGAGCAGTTCTTC. It encodes CASSLGLATAQYNEQFF.